This T cell receptor beta chain was sequenced for a study of beta chain features in type 1 diabetes. Every bit of the isolated RNA underwent reverse transcription, so sequencing read expressed TCRB transcripts. Data came from immunoSEQ multiplex PCR; TCRdb stores just in-frame clones and leaves some out. The sample contains under 300,000 clones, around 21% of which appear only once. Study-level points and caveats: Within the patient group, naive, central memory and Treg TCRB repertoires appeared more similar to each other than within healthy donors. Junctions at VDJ sites from type 1 diabetes patients had fewer insertions and more deletions. For Type 1 diabetes patients, all four CD4+ subsets carried TCRB CDR3s that were moderately but significantly shorter.

Germline CDR1 is MGHDK and CDR2 is SYGVNS. V gave up 0 bases and J gave up 8 bases; unmatched junction bases: 9. CDR3 length equals 15 residues. Each of the sorted populations had a purity greater than 95%. This clone was seen only a few times. No antigen is known for it. Source material: naive CD4+ T cells from blood. This TCR was recovered from a woman between 40 and 50 years old with type 1 diabetes. The V and J genes are TRBV25-1 and TRBJ1-2, with 7 bases matching TRBD1. The CDR3 sequence: CASSEYGGGVWGYTF. The CDR3 DNA sequence: TGTGCCAGCAGTGAATATGGAGGGGGCGTATGGGGCTACACCTTC.